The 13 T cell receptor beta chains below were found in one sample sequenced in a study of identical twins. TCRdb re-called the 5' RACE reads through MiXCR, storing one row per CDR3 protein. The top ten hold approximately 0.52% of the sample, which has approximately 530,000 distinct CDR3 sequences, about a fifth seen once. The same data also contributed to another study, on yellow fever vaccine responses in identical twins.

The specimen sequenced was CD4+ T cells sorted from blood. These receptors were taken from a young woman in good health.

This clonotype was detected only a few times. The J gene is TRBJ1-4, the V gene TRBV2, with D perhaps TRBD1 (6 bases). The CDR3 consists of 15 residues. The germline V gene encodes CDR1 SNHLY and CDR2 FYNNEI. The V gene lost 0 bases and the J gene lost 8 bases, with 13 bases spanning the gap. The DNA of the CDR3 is TGTGCCAGCAGTGAAGCGTCTTCAACAGGGGAAAAACTGTTTTTT. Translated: CASSEASSTGEKLFF.

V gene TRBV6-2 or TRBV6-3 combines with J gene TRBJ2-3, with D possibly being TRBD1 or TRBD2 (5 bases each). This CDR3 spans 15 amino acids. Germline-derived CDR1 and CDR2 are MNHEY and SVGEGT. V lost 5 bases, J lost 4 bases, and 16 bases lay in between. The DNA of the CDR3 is TGTGCCAGCAGTCTCCAGGGACCGAGTCCAGATACGCAGTATTTT. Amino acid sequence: CASSLQGPSPDTQYF.

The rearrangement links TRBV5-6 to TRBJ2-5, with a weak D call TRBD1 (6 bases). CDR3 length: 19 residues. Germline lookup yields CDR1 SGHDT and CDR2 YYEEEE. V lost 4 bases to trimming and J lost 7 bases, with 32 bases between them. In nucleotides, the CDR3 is TGTGCCAGCAGCCGAGTAGAGGGGGTGGACTGGGTGAAGAAAAGGACCCAGTACTTC. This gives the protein CASSRVEGVDWVKKRTQYF.

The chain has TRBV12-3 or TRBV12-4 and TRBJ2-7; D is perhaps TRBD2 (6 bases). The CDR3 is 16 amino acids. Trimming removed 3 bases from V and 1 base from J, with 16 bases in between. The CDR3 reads CASSFLNRGISYEQYV. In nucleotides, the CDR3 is TGTGCCAGCAGTTTCTTAAACCGGGGGATTTCCTACGAGCAGTACGTC.

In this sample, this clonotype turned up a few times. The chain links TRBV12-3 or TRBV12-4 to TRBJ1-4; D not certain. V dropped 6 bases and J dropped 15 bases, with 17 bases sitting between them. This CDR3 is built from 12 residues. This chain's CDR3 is CASSPGPNLVFF. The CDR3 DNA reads TGTGCCAGCAGCCCCGGGCCGAACCTGGTGTTTTTT.

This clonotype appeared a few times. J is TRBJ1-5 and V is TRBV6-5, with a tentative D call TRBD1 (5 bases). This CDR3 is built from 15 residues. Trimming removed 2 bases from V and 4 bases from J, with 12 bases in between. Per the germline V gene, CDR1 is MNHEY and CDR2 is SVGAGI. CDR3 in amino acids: CASSYAVEGNQPQHF. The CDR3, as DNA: TGTGCCAGCAGTTACGCGGTGGAGGGGAATCAGCCCCAGCATTTT.

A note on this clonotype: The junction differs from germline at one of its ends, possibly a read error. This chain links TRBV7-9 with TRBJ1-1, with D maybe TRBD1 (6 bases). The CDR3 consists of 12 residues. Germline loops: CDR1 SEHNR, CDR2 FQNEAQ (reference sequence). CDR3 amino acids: CASGQMNTEALF. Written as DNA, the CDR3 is TGTGCCAGCGGACAGATGAACACTGAAGCTCTCTTT.

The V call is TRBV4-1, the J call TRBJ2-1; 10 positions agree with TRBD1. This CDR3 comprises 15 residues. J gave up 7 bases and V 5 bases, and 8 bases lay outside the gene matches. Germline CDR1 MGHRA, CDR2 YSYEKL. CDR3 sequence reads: CASSFTGTGDNEQFF. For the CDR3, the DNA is TGCGCCAGCAGCTTCACCGGGACAGGGGATAATGAGCAGTTCTTC.

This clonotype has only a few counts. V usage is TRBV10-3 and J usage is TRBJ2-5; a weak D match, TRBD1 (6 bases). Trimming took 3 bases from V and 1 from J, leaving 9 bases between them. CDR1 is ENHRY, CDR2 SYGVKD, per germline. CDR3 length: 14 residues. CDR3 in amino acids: CAISEGGSQETQYF. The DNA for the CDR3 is TGTGCCATCAGTGAAGGGGGAAGCCAAGAGACCCAGTACTTC.

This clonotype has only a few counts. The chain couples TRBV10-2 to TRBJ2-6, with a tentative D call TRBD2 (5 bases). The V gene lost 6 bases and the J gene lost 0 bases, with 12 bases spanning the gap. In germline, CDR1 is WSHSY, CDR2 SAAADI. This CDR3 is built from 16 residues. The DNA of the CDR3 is TGCGCCAGCAGAGCGGTGGGGAGCTCTGGGGCCAACGTCCTGACTTTC. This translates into CASRAVGSSGANVLTF.

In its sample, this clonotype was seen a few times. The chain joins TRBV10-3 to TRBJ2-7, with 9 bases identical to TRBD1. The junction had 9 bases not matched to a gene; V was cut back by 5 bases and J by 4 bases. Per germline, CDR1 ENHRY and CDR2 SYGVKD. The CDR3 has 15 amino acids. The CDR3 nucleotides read TGTGCCATCAGTTCGGACAGGGGCCGATTATACGAGCAGTACGTC. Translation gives CAISSDRGRLYEQYV.

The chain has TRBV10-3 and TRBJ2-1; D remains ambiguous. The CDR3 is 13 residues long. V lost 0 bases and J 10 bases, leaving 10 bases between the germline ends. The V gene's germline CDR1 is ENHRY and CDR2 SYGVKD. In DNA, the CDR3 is TGTGCCATCAGTGAGTCTCCAACAGAAGAGCAGTTCTTC. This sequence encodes CAISESPTEEQFF.

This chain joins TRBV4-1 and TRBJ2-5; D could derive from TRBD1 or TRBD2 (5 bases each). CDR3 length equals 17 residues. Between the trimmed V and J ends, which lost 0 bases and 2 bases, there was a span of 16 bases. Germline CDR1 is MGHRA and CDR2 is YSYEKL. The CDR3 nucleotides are TGCGCCAGCAGCCAAGATTCAGACGGGGCCTTACAAGAGACCCAGTACTTC. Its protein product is CASSQDSDGALQETQYF.